The clone carrying this T cell receptor (beta chain) occurred once. Deletions cut 8 bases from V and 5 bases from J, with 15 bases between. Germline assignment: CDR1 SNHLY and CDR2 FYNNEI. The CDR3 spans 14 residues. The record originates from a study of CD8+CD57+ T cells in acquired aplastic anemia. CD8+CD57+ cell expansion, shown by flow cytometry, had occurred in the patients selected for sequencing. For CDR3 and TCR beta VDJ profiling, genomic DNA was the template used. Using its own MiXCR run on the reads, TCRdb lists one record per CDR3 protein. The data contain fewer than 200,000 distinct CDR3 sequences, 70% to 80% of them singletons.

This receptor was obtained from a human donor with aplastic anemia. Sequenced: sorted CD4+, CD8+, or CD8+CD57+ T cells (not recorded which) from PBMCs. The V call is TRBV2, the J call TRBJ2-2; possible D gene TRBD1, 6 bases. The CDR3 protein is CASVFGTITGELFF. The CDR3 bases are TGTGCCAGCGTATTCGGGACAATTACCGGGGAGCTGTTTTTT.